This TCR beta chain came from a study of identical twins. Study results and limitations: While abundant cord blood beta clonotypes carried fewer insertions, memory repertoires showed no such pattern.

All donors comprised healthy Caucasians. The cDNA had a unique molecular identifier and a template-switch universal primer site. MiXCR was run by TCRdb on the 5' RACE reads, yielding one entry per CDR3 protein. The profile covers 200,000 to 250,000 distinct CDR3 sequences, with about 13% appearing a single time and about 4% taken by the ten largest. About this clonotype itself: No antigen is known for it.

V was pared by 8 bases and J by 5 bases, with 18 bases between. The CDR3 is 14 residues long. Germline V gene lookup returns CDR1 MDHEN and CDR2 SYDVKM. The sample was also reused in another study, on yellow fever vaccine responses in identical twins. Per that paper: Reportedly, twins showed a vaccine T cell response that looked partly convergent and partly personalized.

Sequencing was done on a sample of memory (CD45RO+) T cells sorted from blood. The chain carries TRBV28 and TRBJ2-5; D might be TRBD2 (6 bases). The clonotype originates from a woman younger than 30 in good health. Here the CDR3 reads CASVGEAGMETQYF. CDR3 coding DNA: TGTGCCAGCGTAGGTGAGGCGGGAATGGAGACCCAGTACTTC. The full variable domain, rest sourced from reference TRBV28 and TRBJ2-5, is DVKVTQSSRYLVKRTGEKVFLECVQDMDHENMFWYRQDPGLGLRLIYFSYDVKMKEKGDIPEGYSVSREKKERFSLILESASTNQTSMYLCASVGEAGMETQYFGPGTRLLVL.